This section outlines one T cell receptor beta chain sequence together with its context. Its antigen is currently unknown. The data stem from a study of identical twins. The CDR3 has 14 amino acids. The V end lost 4 bases, the J end lost 7 bases, and 13 bases lay between the germline ends. Germline CDR1 reads SGHTA; CDR2 reads FQGTGA. A universal primer site arose from template switching, and cDNA bore unique molecular identifiers. TCRdb called the 5' RACE reads again in MiXCR, with one record for every CDR3 protein. The table lists 500,000 to 550,000 distinct CDR3 sequences, about a fifth of them singletons, with about 0.5% in the top ten. General study results and limits: There were fewer insertions in abundant cord blood beta clonotypes, but memory repertoires showed no such pattern. The study drew conclusions from cross-sectional statistical analysis, not from following the same donors. Out-of-frame alpha sequences common to twins were enriched for low generation probability.

The sample was also linked to a second study, of yellow fever vaccine responses in identical twins.

The source is a woman younger than 30 in good health. Input material: CD4+ T cells sorted from blood. The chain combines TRBV7-3 with TRBJ2-2, with D perhaps TRBD2 (5 bases). The CDR3 here is CASSSGMGRGELFF. The CDR3 region has the DNA TGTGCCAGCAGCTCGGGGATGGGCCGCGGGGAGCTGTTTTTT.